One and the same sample provided the 2 T cell receptor beta chains below, sequenced in a study of blood T cell repertoires in COVID-19. Repertoires were generated with immunoSEQ multiplex PCR, while TCRdb's copy carries only in-frame clones and drops some. This table holds approximately 230,000 clones, 88% found once. Sequencing was performed on peripheral blood. The receptor source for this set is a man older than 75 with acute or convalescent COVID-19.

V and J are TRBV4-2 and TRBJ1-4, with D possibly being TRBD1 (6 bases). This CDR3 spans 15 amino acids. Trimming pared 4 bases from V and 8 bases from J, leaving 17 bases between. Germline V gene sequence: CDR1 LGHNA, CDR2 YNFKEQ. CDR3 protein: CASSPSGGLEEKLFF. Here the CDR3 DNA reads TGTGCCAGCAGCCCGAGCGGGGGGCTAGAAGAAAAACTGTTTTTT.

The chain couples TRBV19 to TRBJ1-2; D call uncertain. Trimming cost V 7 bases and J 0 bases, with 9 bases left between them. From germline, CDR1 is LNHDA and CDR2 SQIVND (reference sequence). The CDR3 is 13 amino acids. CDR3 DNA sequence: TGTGCCAGTACCCCGACACCTAACTATGGCTACACCTTC. Translated, it gives CASTPTPNYGYTF. The whole variable domain, filled in from reference TRBV19 and TRBJ1-2, reads DGGITQSPKYLFRKEGQNVTLSCEQNLNHDAMYWYRQDPGQGLRLIYYSQIVNDFQKGDIAEGYSVSREKKESFPLTVTSAQKNPTAFYLCASTPTPNYGYTFGSGTRLTVV.